These T cell receptor beta chains were read from a single sample in a study of T cells of healthy individuals. TCRdb re-called the 5' RACE reads with MiXCR, one entry per CDR3 protein. Of around 83,000 distinct CDR3 sequences in the sample, approximately 4.7% were seen once. These receptors all stem from a female donor in good health. CDR3s include the opening cysteine and the closing phenylalanine or tryptophan. A D gene is named only where the DNA matches it firmly. Not every row has a clone size; where given, it reads once, few, many or a size class.

j_call	clone_size	d_call	v_call	cdr3_nt	cdr3_aa
TRBJ1-1	many	TRBD1	TRBV7-9	TGTGCCACCCGCTACAGGGGGCGAAACACTGAAGCTTTCTTT	CATRYRGRNTEAFF
TRBJ1-1	few	NA	TRBV6-5	TGTGCCAGCAGTATCCAGGGCCGCGGGAGGACTGAAGCTTTCTTT	CASSIQGRGRTEAFF
TRBJ2-6	many	TRBD1	TRBV5-1	TGCGCCAGCAGCCCGGCCGGGACAGGTATACCTATGGCCGTAGGGGCCAACGTCCTGACTTTC	CASSPAGTGIPMAVGANVLTF
TRBJ1-1	many	NA	TRBV9	TGTGCCAGCAGCGGACGGACTGCAGCGGGGACTGAAGCTTTCTTT	CASSGRTAAGTEAFF
TRBJ2-3	NA	NA	TRBV29-1	TGCAGCGTTGTAGGAGCCCTAAGCACAGATACGCAGTATTTT	CSVVGALSTDTQYF
TRBJ1-1	NA	TRBD1	TRBV4-1	TGCGCCAGCAGCCCCCGGACAGGGCGGTGGGACACTGAAGCTTTCTTT	CASSPRTGRWDTEAFF
TRBJ2-5	many	NA	TRBV5-1	TGCGCCAGCAGCTTGTGGAGCCAAGAGACCCAGTACTTC	CASSLWSQETQYF
TRBJ2-7	many	TRBD1	TRBV29-1	TGCAGCGTTGAAGCAGGGGGCTATCTCGAGCAGTACTTC	CSVEAGGYLEQYF
TRBJ2-5	NA	TRBD1	TRBV7-8	TGTGCCAGCAGCTGGGACCAGGGGGCCCAGTACTTC	CASSWDQGAQYF
TRBJ2-5	many	NA	TRBV27	TGTGCCAGCAGCCACGGACACTTAAAATTAGGAGAGACCCAGTACTTC	CASSHGHLKLGETQYF
TRBJ1-5	few	NA	TRBV9	TGTGCCAGCAGTGCGGCAGACGGGCAGCCCCAGCATTTT	CASSAADGQPQHF
TRBJ2-7	many	TRBD1	TRBV4-3	TGCGCCAGCAGCCAAGTATCCGGGACAGGGACCTACGAGCAGTACTTC	CASSQVSGTGTYEQYF
TRBJ1-2	NA	NA	TRBV29-1	TGCAGCGTTGAAAAGGGGGGCGCGTCATATGGCTACAACTTC	CSVEKGGASYGYNF
TRBJ2-1	many	TRBD2	TRBV28	TGTGCCACCTACGGGGGGTGGCAGTACAATGAGCAGTTCTTC	CATYGGWQYNEQFF
TRBJ2-3	many	NA	TRBV5-1	TGCGCCAGCAGGAAGGTGGAGGTCACAGATACGCAGTATTTT	CASRKVEVTDTQYF
TRBJ2-3	many	NA	TRBV6-6	TGTGCCTCGGTTCGTCCGGGAGAGTCAACAGATACGCAGTATTTT	CASVRPGESTDTQYF
TRBJ2-1	few	NA	TRBV7-2	TGTGCCAGCAGCTTGGTGAGGTTGAATGAGCAGTTCTTC	CASSLVRLNEQFF
TRBJ1-1	many	NA	TRBV12-3/TRBV12-4	TGTGCCAGCAGTTTATCGTGGGCGAACACTGAAGCTTTCTTT	CASSLSWANTEAFF
TRBJ1-3	NA	NA	TRBV5-1	TGCGCCAGCAGCTTGGGTTACCGGGACACTATCTCTGGAAACACCATATATTTT	CASSLGYRDTISGNTIYF
TRBJ2-7	few	TRBD2	TRBV7-2	TGTGCCAGCAGCTCTAGCGGGGCCCGCTCCTACGAGCAGTACTTC	CASSSSGARSYEQYF
TRBJ2-6	many	NA	TRBV12-3/TRBV12-4	TGTGCCAGCAGTTTTTGGAGGATAAATTCTGGGGCCAACGTCCTGACTTTC	CASSFWRINSGANVLTF
TRBJ1-5	many	TRBD1	TRBV6-2/TRBV6-3	TGTGCCAGCAGTACAGACAGGGATAATCAGCCCCAGCATTTT	CASSTDRDNQPQHF
TRBJ1-1	few	NA	TRBV7-9	TGTGCCAGCAGCCGTAAGCAGGGACTTGAAGCTTTCTTT	CASSRKQGLEAFF
TRBJ2-7	NA	NA	TRBV28	TGTGCCAGCAGTTTTCAGCCCTACGAGCAGTACTTC	CASSFQPYEQYF
TRBJ2-6	few	NA	TRBV5-5	TGTGCCAGCAGCTTGGTGATCTCTGGGGCCAACGTCCTGACTTTC	CASSLVISGANVLTF
TRBJ1-5	NA	TRBD1	TRBV19	TGTGCCAGTAGTAGTGGACAGGGGCGCGGGTCTAGCAATCAGCCCCAGCATTTT	CASSSGQGRGSSNQPQHF
TRBJ2-3	many	NA	TRBV29-1	TGCAGCGTTGAAGGGAGGACGGGGATCAGCGCAGATACGCAGTATTTT	CSVEGRTGISADTQYF
TRBJ2-1	many	TRBD2	TRBV4-2	TGTGCCAGCAGCCACGGACTAGCGGGAGAATATAATGAGCAGTTCTTC	CASSHGLAGEYNEQFF
TRBJ2-1	many	TRBD2	TRBV9	TGTGCCAGCAGCGGGACTAGTTTCGGTGAGCAGTTCTTC	CASSGTSFGEQFF
TRBJ1-4	NA	TRBD1	TRBV29-1	TGCAGCGGCACAACAGGGGCGGGTAATGAAAAACTGTTTTTT	CSGTTGAGNEKLFF
TRBJ2-1	NA	NA	TRBV4-3	TGCGCCAGCAGCCATGTCCAGGGAAATGAGCAGTTCTTC	CASSHVQGNEQFF
TRBJ2-1	NA	TRBD2	TRBV4-1	TGCGCCAGCAGCGCTGGGACGGGACTAGCGGGAGATGAGCAGTTCTTC	CASSAGTGLAGDEQFF
TRBJ2-6	many	NA	TRBV4-3	TGCGCCAGCAGCCAAGCTATGGGGTCTGGGGCCAACGTCCTGACTTTC	CASSQAMGSGANVLTF
TRBJ1-1	many	NA	TRBV28	TGTGCCAGCAGTTTCCCGGACAGGAACACTGAAGCTTTCTTT	CASSFPDRNTEAFF
TRBJ1-5	NA	NA	TRBV6-2/TRBV6-3	TGTGCCAGCAGTTTGGACGGGATGGAGCCCCAGCATTTT	CASSLDGMEPQHF
TRBJ2-1	many	TRBD2	TRBV7-6	TGTGCCAGCAGCTTAGAACTAGCGGGACTTGGTGAGCAGTTCTTC	CASSLELAGLGEQFF
TRBJ1-5	many	TRBD1	TRBV28	TGTGCCAGCACCGGACAGGGGGCTGGAGATCAGCCCCAGCATTTT	CASTGQGAGDQPQHF
TRBJ1-1	many	TRBD1	TRBV20-1	TGCAGTGCTCATATACAGGGGAACCTTGAAGCTTTCTTT	CSAHIQGNLEAFF
TRBJ2-1	NA	TRBD1	TRBV12-3/TRBV12-4	TGTGCCAGCAGTGATACCGGGACAGTTTACAATGAGCAGTTCTTC	CASSDTGTVYNEQFF
TRBJ2-7	many	TRBD2	TRBV28	TGTGCCAGCAGACTAGCGGGCCTGGAGCAGTACTTC	CASRLAGLEQYF
TRBJ2-2	many	NA	TRBV5-5	TGTGCCAGCAGCTTGTCGAGCTCCGGGGAGCTGTTTTTT	CASSLSSSGELFF
TRBJ1-2	NA	NA	TRBV20-1	TGCAGTGCCCAGGAAGGGGTCGGCTATGGCTACACCTTC	CSAQEGVGYGYTF